This T cell receptor beta chain appears in the sequencing data of a study of T cells in women clearing cervical HPV infection (dated by TCRdb to 2016 to 2019). As for the study more broadly: The cases were under 30 women with histologically confirmed HPV16-related CIN3 or worse, and 2 of these cases were invasive cancers. For cases, a median interval of 149 days, with an interquartile range of 90 to 200 days, was observed between lesion detection and blood sampling. HLA typing was available for only a few women, so HLA type could not be excluded as a confounder. The 20 to 25 controls were women who cleared a single incident HPV16 infection within 12 months without developing precancer or cancer. Blood from cases was drawn at the visit where the lesion was first identified, while blood from controls was drawn once the infection was no longer detected. Cases had a median age of about 34 years and controls had a median age of 38, with no significant differences in baseline characteristics. Five blinded duplicates per group were added as quality controls, so that 60 or so samples were obtained: some 50 participants and some 10 replicates. In the parent cohort, approximately 9,400 women aged 18 or older were enrolled in Guanacaste, Costa Rica, during about 1992 to 1994 and were followed for seven years. Cases were matched to controls by age within five years and by the year the sample was collected. Nested within Costa Rica's Guanacaste HPV Natural History Study, an exploratory proof-of-principle case-control study compared TCR repertoires across cervical HPV16 outcomes. General findings and caveats noted by the study authors: Significantly higher TCR repertoire richness was observed in CIN3+ cases than in controls across sequencing depths, whereas no difference in evenness was found. Random forest classifiers that combined richness and V gene abundances separated cases from controls with an estimated AUC of around 0.8. Because the number of T cells per sample was unknown, the richness differences could reflect varying T-cell content rather than repertoire biology. The cross-sectional design could not show whether the associations came before the infection or were a result of it, and neither effector/memory subsets nor HPV-specific T cells were isolated. Cases had lower TRBV6-7 relative abundance than controls (0.11% versus 0.16%; Bonferroni P = 0.0008).

Every participant had a single incident cervical HPV16 infection, and prevalent HPV16 infections were excluded. Cervical HPV DNA was detected by MY09/MY11 PCR, and genotyping was performed by dot-blot hybridization. Fifteen mL of heparinized blood were centrifuged, and the buffy coat was aliquoted, frozen at -30°C, then stored at -80°C. QIAGEN kits were used to extract genomic DNA from the buffy coat specimens. In the germline V gene, CDR1 corresponds to SNHLY and CDR2 to FYNNEI. The V end gives up 1 base and the J end 3 bases, leaving 1 base in the junction not matched to a gene. The CDR3 goes from the cysteine to the phenylalanine over 16 residues. The DNA shown is the part of the CDR3 that was read: 39 bases, in frame from base 1. About this clone: Its antigen is currently not known. The read is 3 residues too short to cover the CDR3 end, so that end is filled in from the germline J gene.

TCR beta CDR3 regions were amplified by multiplex PCR from an average of roughly 1.3 ug genomic DNA per sample using the immunoSEQ assay. The assay corrected primer bias using a complete synthetic TCR repertoire to establish an amplification baseline. The amplicons were sequenced using the Illumina platform. As for the original processing: Sequences were error-corrected by clustering with frequency ratios and a modified nearest-neighbor algorithm and were then analyzed in the immunoSEQ Analyzer with IMGT gene definitions. TCR richness and evenness were averaged over 20 rarefaction repeats at each rarefaction depth, excluding samples with fewer sequences than the depth. Wilcoxon rank sum tests with FDR correction were used to compare V, D and J gene relative abundances between the groups. An intraclass correlation of around 96% for TCR richness and an average of about 82% across 66 gene segments were obtained from the blinded duplicates. The table was pulled from immuneACCESS by TCRdb, which kept in-frame rearrangements only. Such tables lose some clones; where checked, under half of the loss comes from unresolved V genes, and the rest has no known cause. D and trimming were read from the DNA, whereas the V and J calls and clone size are those reported in that table. The sample's own table lists 20,000 to 25,000 clones. The top ten clones comprise 3% to 4% of the sample.

This chain joins TRBV2 to TRBJ1-6; TRBD1 agrees with 9 junctional bases. The material sequenced was blood buffy coat. The sequence was obtained from a woman aged 18-70 years with a cervical HPV16 infection that either progressed to CIN3+ or cleared (not recorded which). Here the CDR3 is given as CASSEEGQGYNSPLHF. The covered CDR3 bases are TGTGCCAGCAGTGAAGAGGGACAGGGCTATAATTCACCC. The entire variable domain, with the stretches around the CDR3 drawn from the reference TRBV2 and TRBJ1-6 proteins, is EPEVTQTPSHQVTQMGQEVILRCVPISNHLYFYWYRQILGQKVEFLVSFYNNEISEKSEIFDDQFSVERPDGSNFTLKIRSTKLEDSAMYFCASSEEGQGYNSPLHFGNGTRLTVT.